These T cell receptor beta chains were read from a single sample in a study of cytomegalovirus exposure and HLA in healthy donors. The table came from immunoSEQ multiplex PCR; TCRdb's copy has only in-frame clones and leaves some out. Here the sample spans 130,000 to 150,000 clones, over 70% being singletons. The sequencing sample was made of PBMCs. The receptors here all came from a man in his forties in good health and CMV-seropositive. Each CDR3 is given with its conserved first and last residue. Fields, in order: clone size, D gene, V gene, J gene, CDR3 protein, CDR3 DNA. D genes are given only for firm matches. Some rows mark clone size as missing; the rest say once, few, many or name a class of expanded clone.

size: NA
D: TRBD2
V: TRBV4-1
J: TRBJ2-1
CDR3: CASRTSGSRSGEQFF
DNA: TGCGCCAGCCGGACTAGCGGGAGCCGTTCGGGTGAGCAGTTCTTC

size: NA
D: NA
V: TRBV7-7
J: TRBJ2-3
CDR3: CASSLAAFTDTQYF
DNA: TGTGCTAGCAGCTTAGCGGCTTTCACAGATACGCAGTATTTT

size: NA
D: TRBD1
V: TRBV6-1
J: TRBJ2-3
CDR3: CASSGGQGAMIDTQYF
DNA: TGTGCCAGCAGTGGCGGACAGGGGGCAATGATAGATACGCAGTATTTT

size: NA
D: TRBD2
V: TRBV10-2
J: TRBJ2-1
CDR3: CASSVLAAYNEQFF
DNA: TGCGCCAGCAGCGTACTAGCGGCCTACAATGAGCAGTTCTTC

size: NA
D: NA
V: TRBV5-1
J: TRBJ1-2
CDR3: CASSLVSGEPGYTF
DNA: TGCGCCAGCAGCTTGGTCTCAGGGGAGCCTGGCTACACCTTC

size: NA
D: NA
V: TRBV4-1
J: TRBJ2-7
CDR3: CASSQARGSNEQYF
DNA: TGCGCCAGCAGCCAAGCCAGGGGTAGCAACGAGCAGTACTTC

size: few
D: TRBD1
V: TRBV6-1
J: TRBJ2-7
CDR3: CTGGQAYEQYF
DNA: TGTACTGGGGGACAGGCCTACGAGCAGTACTTC

size: NA
D: NA
V: TRBV30
J: TRBJ2-2
CDR3: CAWSPREPLYTGELFF
DNA: TGTGCCTGGAGCCCCCGGGAGCCTTTGTACACCGGGGAGCTGTTTTTT

size: few
D: NA
V: TRBV28
J: TRBJ1-4
CDR3: CASSLWQGNEKLFF
DNA: TGTGCCAGCAGTTTGTGGCAGGGCAATGAAAAACTGTTTTTT

size: NA
D: NA
V: TRBV20-1
J: TRBJ2-3
CDR3: CSASRDTQYF
DNA: TGCAGTGCTTCTAGAGATACGCAGTATTTT

size: few
D: NA
V: TRBV19
J: TRBJ2-7
CDR3: CASRGGKYEQYF
DNA: TGTGCCAGTAGGGGAGGCAAGTACGAGCAGTACTTC

size: NA
D: NA
V: TRBV4-3
J: TRBJ1-6
CDR3: CASSQDGQDNSPLHF
DNA: TGCGCCAGCAGCCAAGATGGGCAGGATAATTCACCCCTCCACTTT

size: NA
D: TRBD2
V: TRBV30
J: TRBJ2-5
CDR3: CAWSGGGLQETQYF
DNA: TGTGCCTGGAGTGGCGGGGGTCTACAAGAGACCCAGTACTTC

size: NA
D: TRBD2
V: TRBV5-1
J: TRBJ2-5
CDR3: CASSPTGTRGDETQYF
DNA: TGCGCCAGCAGCCCGACCGGGACTAGGGGGGACGAGACCCAGTACTTC

size: NA
D: TRBD1
V: TRBV19
J: TRBJ1-1
CDR3: CASSAGTGGYGAFF
DNA: TGTGCCAGTAGTGCGGGGACAGGCGGGTACGGAGCTTTCTTT

size: NA
D: TRBD1
V: TRBV7-2
J: TRBJ2-7
CDR3: CASSQRDSGYEQYF
DNA: TGTGCCAGCAGCCAGAGGGACAGTGGCTACGAGCAGTACTTC

size: NA
D: NA
V: TRBV27
J: TRBJ1-1
CDR3: CASSLSIGTEAFF
DNA: TGTGCCAGCAGTTTATCGATCGGCACTGAAGCTTTCTTT

size: NA
D: NA
V: TRBV18
J: TRBJ1-1
CDR3: CASSPALGGKGGEAFF
DNA: TGTGCCAGCTCACCAGCCCTTGGGGGGAAGGGAGGTGAAGCTTTCTTT

size: NA
D: NA
V: TRBV30
J: TRBJ2-7
CDR3: CARSDSYEQYF
DNA: TGTGCCCGGTCTGACTCCTACGAGCAGTACTTC

size: NA
D: TRBD2
V: TRBV10-2
J: TRBJ2-3
CDR3: CASSEGSGGADTQYF
DNA: TGCGCCAGCAGTGAGGGAAGCGGGGGGGCAGATACGCAGTATTTT

size: NA
D: TRBD1
V: TRBV7-8
J: TRBJ2-7
CDR3: CASSRTTGGLNSYEQYF
DNA: TGTGCCAGCAGCCGGACGACAGGGGGCCTTAACTCCTACGAGCAGTACTTC

size: few
D: TRBD1
V: TRBV5-4
J: TRBJ1-2
CDR3: CASSLAGFGRGTNGYTF
DNA: TGTGCCAGCAGCTTGGCCGGGTTTGGCAGGGGGACGAATGGCTACACCTTC

size: NA
D: TRBD1
V: TRBV25-1
J: TRBJ2-5
CDR3: CASSEDRGRKETQYF
DNA: TGTGCCAGCAGTGAAGACAGGGGGCGCAAAGAGACCCAGTACTTC

size: NA
D: NA
V: TRBV29-1
J: TRBJ1-5
CDR3: CSIGEGGQPQHF
DNA: TGCAGCATTGGGGAGGGTGGCCAGCCCCAGCATTTT

size: NA
D: NA
V: TRBV19
J: TRBJ2-7
CDR3: CASSPGVYEQYF
DNA: TGTGCCAGTAGTCCGGGAGTCTACGAGCAGTACTTC

size: NA
D: NA
V: TRBV6-1
J: TRBJ1-3
CDR3: CATVRDPSGNTIYF
DNA: TGTGCCACCGTCAGGGATCCCTCTGGAAACACCATATATTTT

size: once
D: NA
V: TRBV20-1
J: TRBJ2-7
CDR3: CSARGDYEQYF
DNA: TGCAGTGCCCGCGGGGACTACGAGCAGTACTTC

size: NA
D: NA
V: TRBV9
J: TRBJ1-2
CDR3: CASSAHYGYTF
DNA: TGTGCCAGCAGCGCCCATTATGGCTACACCTTC

size: NA
D: NA
V: TRBV11-2
J: TRBJ1-5
CDR3: CASSPRQPHSNQPQHF
DNA: TGTGCCAGCAGCCCTCGACAGCCCCATAGCAATCAGCCCCAGCATTTT

size: NA
D: TRBD1
V: TRBV2
J: TRBJ1-4
CDR3: CASSEALRGNEKLFF
DNA: TGTGCCAGCAGTGAAGCGCTCAGGGGGAATGAAAAACTGTTTTTT

size: NA
D: TRBD1
V: TRBV5-1
J: TRBJ2-3
CDR3: CASSGSRDRGRGLSDTQYF
DNA: TGCGCCAGCAGCGGGTCCCGGGACAGGGGGCGCGGGTTGTCAGATACGCAGTATTTT

size: NA
D: NA
V: TRBV5-1
J: TRBJ1-3
CDR3: CASSSSGGGNTIYF
DNA: TGCGCCAGCAGCTCCTCGGGGGGTGGAAACACCATATATTTT

size: NA
D: TRBD2
V: TRBV4-3
J: TRBJ2-7
CDR3: CASSHRTSGSYEQYF
DNA: TGCGCCAGCAGCCATCGAACTAGCGGGAGCTACGAGCAGTACTTC

size: NA
D: TRBD2
V: TRBV27
J: TRBJ2-7
CDR3: CASSLRGYGGNEQYF
DNA: TGTGCCAGCAGTTTAAGAGGGTACGGGGGGAACGAGCAGTACTTC

size: once
D: TRBD2
V: TRBV10-3
J: TRBJ2-2
CDR3: CAISESAGAGELFF
DNA: TGTGCCATCAGTGAGTCAGCGGGGGCCGGGGAGCTGTTTTTT

size: NA
D: NA
V: TRBV6-5
J: TRBJ2-7
CDR3: CASSYSTTNEQYF
DNA: TGTGCCAGCAGTTACTCGACTACCAACGAGCAGTACTTC

size: NA
D: NA
V: TRBV5-4
J: TRBJ1-1
CDR3: CASSSAGRTMNTEAFF
DNA: TGTGCCAGCAGCTCCGCGGGGCGGACCATGAACACTGAAGCTTTCTTT

size: NA
D: NA
V: TRBV5-4
J: TRBJ2-7
CDR3: CASSGGLAYEQYF
DNA: TGTGCCAGCAGCGGCGGGCTTGCCTACGAGCAGTACTTC

size: NA
D: NA
V: TRBV6-1
J: TRBJ2-3
CDR3: CASRFLGSSTDTQYF
DNA: TGTGCCAGCAGATTCCTTGGGAGTAGCACAGATACGCAGTATTTT

size: NA
D: NA
V: TRBV11-2
J: TRBJ1-2
CDR3: CASSPLRGWGYTF
DNA: TGTGCCAGCAGTCCATTAAGGGGATGGGGCTACACCTTC

size: few
D: NA
V: TRBV7-9
J: TRBJ1-1
CDR3: CASSFPGEAFF
DNA: TGTGCCAGCAGTTTCCCGGGTGAAGCTTTCTTT

size: few
D: TRBD2
V: TRBV4-1
J: TRBJ2-3
CDR3: CASSQEASGTDTQYF
DNA: TGCGCCAGCAGCCAAGAAGCTAGCGGAACAGATACGCAGTATTTT

size: NA
D: NA
V: TRBV30
J: TRBJ2-1
CDR3: CAWSVRQVEQFF
DNA: TGTGCCTGGAGTGTACGACAGGTCGAGCAGTTCTTC

size: NA
D: NA
V: TRBV18
J: TRBJ2-7
CDR3: CASSPQGGEQYF
DNA: TGTGCCAGCTCACCGCAGGGGGGCGAGCAGTACTTC

size: NA
D: TRBD1
V: TRBV5-1
J: TRBJ2-1
CDR3: CASSLMTGGNEQFF
DNA: TGCGCCAGCAGCTTGATGACAGGGGGAAATGAGCAGTTCTTC

size: NA
D: NA
V: TRBV19
J: TRBJ2-7
CDR3: CASSPGSTAFSYEQYF
DNA: TGTGCCAGTAGCCCAGGCTCCACGGCGTTCTCCTACGAGCAGTACTTC

size: NA
D: NA
V: TRBV2
J: TRBJ2-5
CDR3: CASSGRRTSRETQYF
DNA: TGTGCCAGCAGTGGTAGAAGGACATCCAGAGAGACCCAGTACTTC

size: NA
D: TRBD2
V: TRBV10-2
J: TRBJ2-7
CDR3: CASRPTGEGSEQYF
DNA: TGCGCCAGCAGACCTACGGGGGAGGGGTCCGAGCAGTACTTC

size: NA
D: NA
V: TRBV9
J: TRBJ1-3
CDR3: CASSVDPSSGNTIYF
DNA: TGTGCCAGCAGCGTAGATCCCAGCTCTGGAAACACCATATATTTT

size: NA
D: NA
V: TRBV11-2
J: TRBJ2-1
CDR3: CASSSQGNEQFF
DNA: TGTGCCAGCAGCTCGCAGGGGAATGAGCAGTTCTTC

size: once
D: NA
V: TRBV7-9
J: TRBJ1-1
CDR3: CASSIPSTVAAEAFF
DNA: TGTGCCAGCAGCATTCCCTCGACAGTCGCGGCTGAAGCTTTCTTT